This T cell receptor (beta chain) is from a study of T cells after yellow fever vaccination. Study-level results: On re-exposure, the response was weaker but peaked faster, at day 5 versus 15.

TCRdb passed the 5' RACE reads through MiXCR, listing each CDR3 protein once. The table includes under 150,000 distinct CDR3 sequences, roughly 8% detected once. This clonotype came up many times. Its matching antigen is unknown. The J segment lost 5 bases and the V segment lost 4 bases, leaving 15 bases of the junction unmatched. CDR3 length: 18 amino acids. CDR1 is MGHDK, CDR2 SYGVNS, per germline. Specimen: CD4+ T cells sorted from PBMCs, collected 5 days after the yellow fever booster vaccination. The origin of this receptor is a man under 40 who received the YFV17D yellow fever vaccine. The chain uses TRBV25-1 and TRBJ2-5; TRBD1 matches 11 bases. The CDR3, as DNA: TGTGCCAGCAGTGGACACACCGGGACAGGGGGGGTAGGGGAGACCCAGTACTTC. Its translation: CASSGHTGTGGVGETQYF.